This TCR beta chain was identified in a study of shared clonotypes between healthy human individuals. General study findings and limits: Sampling included only blood; tissue repertoires likely differ. What limited the represented genetic and exposure-history diversity was the small number of donors.

Naive CD4+ cells were CD45RA-selected; the remaining cells were memory. Profiled with immunoSEQ multiplex PCR; TCRdb holds only in-frame clones, not every one. The repertoire holds 2 million to 2.5 million clones, with over 85% as singletons. Comments on this clone: Its target is not known.

V lost 5 bases to trimming and J lost 0 bases, with 14 bases between them. The V gene's germline CDR1 is SGHVS and CDR2 FNYEAQ. CDR3 length: 16 residues. The receptor comes from a man aged 18 to 29 in good health. Some clones in this sample may be carry-over from other donors' samples. The sequencing input was naive CD4+ T cells from PBMCs. Subset described: CD45RA+ positively selected. J is TRBJ1-3 and V is TRBV7-6; D ambiguous. The DNA for the CDR3 is TGTGCCAGCAGCCCCCAAGGTCGCCTCTCTGGAAACACCATATATTTT. Translating it yields CASSPQGRLSGNTIYF.